This T cell receptor beta chain was captured by sequencing in a study of shared clonotypes between healthy human individuals. Study findings and constraints: The study found roughly 5% of naive CD4 clonotypes shared across a few donors. Rarefaction gave evidence that sorted-subset sequencing remained incomplete despite large depth.

The authors split each subset's genomic DNA evenly across several immunoSEQ plates. Assay: immunoSEQ multiplex PCR; the TCRdb copy retains only in-frame clones and omits some. The sample has approximately 2.5 million clones; 80% to 95% are singletons. Remarks on this clone: Its antigen is still unknown.

Donors, healthy HIV-negative adults, lacked recent acute infections or vaccinations. The CDR3 runs 12 residues. Trimming removed 8 bases at V and 4 bases at J, with 9 bases between. Germline CDR1 is MDHEN and CDR2 is SYDVKM. Sequencing input: naive CD4+ T cells from PBMCs. The subset here: CD45RA+ positively selected. The TCR comes from a man aged 18 to 30 in good health. Some clones in this sample may be carry-over from other donors' samples. This chain connects TRBV28 to TRBJ2-1; D may correspond to TRBD1 or TRBD2 (5 bases each). The CDR3 DNA is TGTGCCAGCGGGACCGAGTACAATGAGCAGTTCTTC. Translating gives CASGTEYNEQFF.